This TCR beta chain emerged from a study of T cell responses to AZD1222 COVID-19 vaccine. General study points: Reportedly, nearly half the spike-specific TCRs target unmutated variant regions.

Sequencing used immunoSEQ multiplex PCR; TCRdb keeps in-frame clones, though not all of them. Among roughly 82,000 clones listed, around 83% were seen once. Germline V lookup: CDR1 MDHEN, CDR2 SYDVKM. CDR3 length: 17 residues. Trimming at V came to 5 bases and at J to 3 bases, leaving 9 bases not matched to a gene. Comments on this clone: Its antigen is not identified.

The sequence was obtained from an adult in good health. This sample comprised peripheral blood, obtained on day 0 of AZD1222 vaccination. The genes are TRBV28 and TRBJ1-4; 10 bases fit TRBD1. CDR3 protein: CASSPRQGAGANEKLFF. The CDR3 DNA is TGTGCCAGCAGTCCTCGACAGGGGGCGGGAGCTAATGAAAAACTGTTTTTT. The full variable domain, in which reference TRBV28 and TRBJ1-4 provide the parts outside the CDR3, is DVKVTQSSRYLVKRTGEKVFLECVQDMDHENMFWYRQDPGLGLRLIYFSYDVKMKEKGDIPEGYSVSREKKERFSLILESASTNQTSMYLCASSPRQGAGANEKLFFGSGTQLSVL.